This T cell receptor (beta chain) comes out of a study of monozygotic twins with inflammatory bowel disease. Study-level points and caveats: Clonotypes shared with others were fewer in IBD patients than in healthy twins, especially with disease activity.

As regards this clonotype: Antigen specificity is unknown.

Germline CDR1 and CDR2: MDHEN and SYDVKM. This CDR3 comprises 15 residues. Every sample had its cDNA made across eight separate reactions. A 6-nucleotide sample barcode was carried by the UMIs, which template switching added. One entry per CDR3 protein, without DNA, is what TCRdb gives after re-calling the 5' RACE reads. The sample holds approximately 300,000 distinct CDR3 sequences. Sequencing was performed on blood. This TCR was sampled from a human donor with ulcerative colitis or Crohn's disease, or a healthy co-twin of an affected twin (not recorded which). This chain links TRBV28 with TRBJ2-1; TCRdb's D call, TRBD2, is unchecked because there is no DNA. The CDR3 loop is CASSLVTSGGGEQFF. Together with reference TRBV28 and TRBJ2-1, the CDR3 gives the full variable domain: DVKVTQSSRYLVKRTGEKVFLECVQDMDHENMFWYRQDPGLGLRLIYFSYDVKMKEKGDIPEGYSVSREKKERFSLILESASTNQTSMYLCASSLVTSGGGEQFFGPGTRLTVL.